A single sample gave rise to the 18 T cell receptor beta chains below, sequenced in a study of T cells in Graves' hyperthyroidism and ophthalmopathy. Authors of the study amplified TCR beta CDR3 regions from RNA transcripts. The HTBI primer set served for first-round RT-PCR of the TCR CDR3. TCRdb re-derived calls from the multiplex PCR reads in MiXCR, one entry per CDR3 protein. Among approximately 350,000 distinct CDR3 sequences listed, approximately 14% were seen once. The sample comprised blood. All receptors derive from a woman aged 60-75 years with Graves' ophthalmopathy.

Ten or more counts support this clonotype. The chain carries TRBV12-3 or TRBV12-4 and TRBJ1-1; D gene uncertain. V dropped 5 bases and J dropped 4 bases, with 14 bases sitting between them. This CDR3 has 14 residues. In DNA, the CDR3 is TGTGCCAGCAGTAACAAGGAGATTAGCACTGAAGCTTTCTTT. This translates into CASSNKEISTEAFF.

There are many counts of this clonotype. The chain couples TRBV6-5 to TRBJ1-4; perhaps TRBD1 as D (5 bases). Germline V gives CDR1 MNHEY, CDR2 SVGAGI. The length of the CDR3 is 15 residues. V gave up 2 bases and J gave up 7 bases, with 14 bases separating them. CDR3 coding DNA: TGTGCCAGCAGTTACGGGTCAGGGCGTAGTGAAAAACTGTTTTTT. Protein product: CASSYGSGRSEKLFF.

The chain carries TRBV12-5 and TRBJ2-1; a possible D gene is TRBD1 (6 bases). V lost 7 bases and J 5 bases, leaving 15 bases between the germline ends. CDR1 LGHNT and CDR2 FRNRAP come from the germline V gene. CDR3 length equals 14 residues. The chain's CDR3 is CASAQGPIHNEQFF. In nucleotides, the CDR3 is TGTGCTAGTGCCCAGGGGCCGATACACAATGAGCAGTTCTTC.

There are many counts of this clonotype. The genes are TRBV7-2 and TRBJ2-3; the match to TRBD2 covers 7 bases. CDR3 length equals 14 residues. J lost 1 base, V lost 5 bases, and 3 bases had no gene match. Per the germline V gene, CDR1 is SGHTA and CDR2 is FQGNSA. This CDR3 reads CASSLGLGTDTQYF. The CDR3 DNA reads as TGTGCCAGCAGCCTCGGACTAGGCACAGATACGCAGTATTTT. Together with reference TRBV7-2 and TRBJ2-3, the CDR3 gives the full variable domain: GAGVSQSPSNKVTEKGKDVELRCDPISGHTALYWYRQSLGQGLEFLIYFQGNSAPDKSGLPSDRFSAERTGGSVSTLTIQRTQQEDSAVYLCASSLGLGTDTQYFGPGTRLTVL.

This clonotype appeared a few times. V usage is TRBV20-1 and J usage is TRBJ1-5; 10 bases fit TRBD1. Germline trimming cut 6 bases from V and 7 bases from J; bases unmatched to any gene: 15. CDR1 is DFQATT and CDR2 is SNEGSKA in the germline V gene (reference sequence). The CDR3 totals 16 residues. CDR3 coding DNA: TGCAGTGCCCCGGGAGGGGGGGGACAGGGGAACCAGCCCCAGCATTTT. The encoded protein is CSAPGGGGQGNQPQHF.

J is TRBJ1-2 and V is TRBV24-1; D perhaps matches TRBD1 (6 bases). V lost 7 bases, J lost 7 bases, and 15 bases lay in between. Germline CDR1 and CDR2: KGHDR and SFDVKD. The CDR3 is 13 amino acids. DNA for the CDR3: TGTGCCACCAGGGATGACAGGAGCCCTGGCTACACCTTC. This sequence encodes CATRDDRSPGYTF.

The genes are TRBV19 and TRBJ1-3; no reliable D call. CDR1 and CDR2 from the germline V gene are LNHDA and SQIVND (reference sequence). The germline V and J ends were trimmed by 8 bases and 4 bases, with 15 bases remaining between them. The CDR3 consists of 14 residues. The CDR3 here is CASAQQLSGNTIYF. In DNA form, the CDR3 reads TGTGCCAGTGCCCAACAACTCTCCGGAAACACCATATATTTT.

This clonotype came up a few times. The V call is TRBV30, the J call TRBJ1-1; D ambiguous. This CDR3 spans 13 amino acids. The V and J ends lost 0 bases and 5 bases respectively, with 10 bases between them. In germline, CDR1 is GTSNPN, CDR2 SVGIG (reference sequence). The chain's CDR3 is CAWSVLGMTEAFF. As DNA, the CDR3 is TGTGCCTGGAGTGTTTTAGGGATGACTGAAGCTTTCTTT.

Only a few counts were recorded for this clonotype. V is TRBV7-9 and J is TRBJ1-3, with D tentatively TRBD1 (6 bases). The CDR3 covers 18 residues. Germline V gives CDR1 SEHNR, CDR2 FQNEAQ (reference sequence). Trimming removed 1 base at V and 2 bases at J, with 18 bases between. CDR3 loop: CASSLEGDRRGPGNTIYF. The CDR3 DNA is TGTGCCAGCAGCTTAGAGGGGGACCGACGGGGACCTGGAAACACCATATATTTT.

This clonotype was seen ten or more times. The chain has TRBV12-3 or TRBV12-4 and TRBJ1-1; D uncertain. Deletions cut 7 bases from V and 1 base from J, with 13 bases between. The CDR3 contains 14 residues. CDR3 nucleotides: TGTGCCAGCATCGAGGGTCAGAGGAACACTGAAGCTTTCTTT. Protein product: CASIEGQRNTEAFF.

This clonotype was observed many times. The CDR3 DNA follows: TGTGCCAGCAGCCCCACCCCTAGCGGACACAATGAGCAGTTCTTC. Its protein is CASSPTPSGHNEQFF. The chain carries TRBV6-1 and TRBJ2-1; TRBD2 agrees at 7 bases. In germline, CDR1 is MNHNS, CDR2 SASEGT. The CDR3 totals 15 residues. With 6 bases clipped from V and 5 bases from J, the junction kept 10 bases outside the gene matches.

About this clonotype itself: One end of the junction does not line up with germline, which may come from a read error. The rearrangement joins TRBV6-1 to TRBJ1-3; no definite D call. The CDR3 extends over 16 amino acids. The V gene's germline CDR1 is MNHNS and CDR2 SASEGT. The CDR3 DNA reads TGTGCCAGCAGTACGACTTTTGGGGTCTCTGGAAACACCACATATTTT. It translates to CASSTTFGVSGNTTYF.

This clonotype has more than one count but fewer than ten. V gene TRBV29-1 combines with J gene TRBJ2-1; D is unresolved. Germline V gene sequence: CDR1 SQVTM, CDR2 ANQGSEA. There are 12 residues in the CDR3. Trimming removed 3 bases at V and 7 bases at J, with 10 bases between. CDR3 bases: TGCAGCGTTGAGGTGACTCATAATGAGCAGTTCTTC. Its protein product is CSVEVTHNEQFF.

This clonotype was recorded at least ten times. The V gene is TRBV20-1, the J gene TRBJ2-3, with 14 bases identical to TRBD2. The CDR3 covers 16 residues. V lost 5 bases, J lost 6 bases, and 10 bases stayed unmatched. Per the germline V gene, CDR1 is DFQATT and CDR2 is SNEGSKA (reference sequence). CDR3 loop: CSAPSPGLAGVDTQYF. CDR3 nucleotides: TGCAGTGCTCCCTCCCCGGGACTAGCGGGAGTGGATACGCAGTATTTT.

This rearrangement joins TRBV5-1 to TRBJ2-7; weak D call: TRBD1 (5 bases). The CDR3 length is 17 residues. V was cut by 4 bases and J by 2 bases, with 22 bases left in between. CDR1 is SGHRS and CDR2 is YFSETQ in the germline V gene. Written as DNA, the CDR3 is TGCGCCAGCAGCCCCGGGTCGGCCAGGGAAGGGACCTACGAGCAGTACTTC. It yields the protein CASSPGSAREGTYEQYF.

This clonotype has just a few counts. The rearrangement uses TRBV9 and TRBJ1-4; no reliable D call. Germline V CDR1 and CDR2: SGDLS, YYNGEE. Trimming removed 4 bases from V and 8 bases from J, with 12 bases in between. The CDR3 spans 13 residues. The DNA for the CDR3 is TGTGCCAGCAGCCCCCACGGCGGGGAAAAACTGTTTTTT. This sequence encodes CASSPHGGEKLFF.

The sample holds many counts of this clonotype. The chain's CDR3 is CASSRLEDTDTQYF. CDR3 DNA sequence: TGCGCCAGCAGCAGACTTGAAGACACAGATACGCAGTATTTT. This sequence joins TRBV5-1 and TRBJ2-3; unclear D gene. This CDR3 has 14 residues. The V gene lost 4 bases and the J gene lost 2 bases, with 11 bases spanning the gap. Germline CDR1 SGHRS, CDR2 YFSETQ.

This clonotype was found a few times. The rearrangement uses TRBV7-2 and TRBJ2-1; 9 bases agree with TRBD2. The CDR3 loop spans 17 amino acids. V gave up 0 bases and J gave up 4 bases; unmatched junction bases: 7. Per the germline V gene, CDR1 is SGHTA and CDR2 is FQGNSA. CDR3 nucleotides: TGTGCCAGCAGCTTAGCCCCGACTAGCGGCACTTACAATGAGCAGTTCTTC. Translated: CASSLAPTSGTYNEQFF.